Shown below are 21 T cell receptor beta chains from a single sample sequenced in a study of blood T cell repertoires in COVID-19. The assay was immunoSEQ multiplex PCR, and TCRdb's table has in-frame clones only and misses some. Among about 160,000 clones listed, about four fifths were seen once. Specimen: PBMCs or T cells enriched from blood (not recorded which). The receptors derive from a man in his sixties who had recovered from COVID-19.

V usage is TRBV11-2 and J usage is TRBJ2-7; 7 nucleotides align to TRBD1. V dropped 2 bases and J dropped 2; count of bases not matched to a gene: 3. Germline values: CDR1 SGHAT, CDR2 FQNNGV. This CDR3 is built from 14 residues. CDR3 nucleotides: TGTGCCAGCAGCTTAACAGGGGTCACCTACGAGCAGTACTTC. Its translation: CASSLTGVTYEQYF.

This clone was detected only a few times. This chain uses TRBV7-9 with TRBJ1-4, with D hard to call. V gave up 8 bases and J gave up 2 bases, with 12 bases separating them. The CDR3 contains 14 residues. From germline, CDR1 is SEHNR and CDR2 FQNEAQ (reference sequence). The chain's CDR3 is CASGGSDTNEKLFF. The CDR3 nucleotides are TGTGCCAGCGGAGGAAGTGATACTAATGAAAAACTGTTTTTT. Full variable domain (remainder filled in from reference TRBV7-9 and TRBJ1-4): DTGVSQNPRHKITKRGQNVTFRCDPISEHNRLYWYRQTLGQGPEFLTYFQNEAQLEKSRLLSDRFSAERPKGSFSTLEIQRTEQGDSAMYLCASGGSDTNEKLFFGSGTQLSVL.

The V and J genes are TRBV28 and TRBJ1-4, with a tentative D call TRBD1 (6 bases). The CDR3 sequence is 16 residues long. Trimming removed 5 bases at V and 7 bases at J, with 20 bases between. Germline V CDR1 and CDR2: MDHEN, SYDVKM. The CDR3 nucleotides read TGTGCCAGCAGTATCCCACGGGGGGGCGGCGGTGAAAAACTGTTTTTT. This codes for CASSIPRGGGGEKLFF.

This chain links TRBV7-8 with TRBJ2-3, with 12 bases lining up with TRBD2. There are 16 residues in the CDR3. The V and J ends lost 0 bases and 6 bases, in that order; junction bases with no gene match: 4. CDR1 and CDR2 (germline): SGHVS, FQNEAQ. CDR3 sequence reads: CASSLATSGSGDTQYF. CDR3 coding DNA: TGTGCCAGCAGCTTAGCGACTAGCGGGAGTGGGGATACGCAGTATTTT. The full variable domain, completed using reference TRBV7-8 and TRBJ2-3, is GAGVSQSPRYKVAKRGQDVALRCDPISGHVSLFWYQQALGQGPEFLTYFQNEAQLDKSGLPSDRFFAERPEGSVSTLKIQRTQQEDSAVYLCASSLATSGSGDTQYFGPGTRLTVL.

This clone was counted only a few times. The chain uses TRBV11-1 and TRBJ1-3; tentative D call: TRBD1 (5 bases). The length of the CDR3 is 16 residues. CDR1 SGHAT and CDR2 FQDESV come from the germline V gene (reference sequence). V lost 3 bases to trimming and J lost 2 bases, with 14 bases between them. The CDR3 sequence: CASSLSRQNPGNTIYF. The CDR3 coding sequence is TGTGCCAGCAGCTTGTCTCGACAGAACCCTGGAAACACCATATATTTT.

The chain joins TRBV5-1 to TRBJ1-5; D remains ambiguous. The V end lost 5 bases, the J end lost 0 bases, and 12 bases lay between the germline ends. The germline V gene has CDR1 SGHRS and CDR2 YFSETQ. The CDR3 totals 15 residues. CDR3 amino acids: CASSTEGYSNQPQHF. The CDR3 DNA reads TGCGCCAGCAGTACCGAGGGTTATAGCAATCAGCCCCAGCATTTT.

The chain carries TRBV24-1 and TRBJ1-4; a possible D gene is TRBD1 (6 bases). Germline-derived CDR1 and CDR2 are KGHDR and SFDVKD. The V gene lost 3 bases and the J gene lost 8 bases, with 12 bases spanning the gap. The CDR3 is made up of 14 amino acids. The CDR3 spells CATSDNRQVEKLFF. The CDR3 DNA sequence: TGTGCCACCAGTGATAATCGACAGGTGGAAAAACTGTTTTTT.

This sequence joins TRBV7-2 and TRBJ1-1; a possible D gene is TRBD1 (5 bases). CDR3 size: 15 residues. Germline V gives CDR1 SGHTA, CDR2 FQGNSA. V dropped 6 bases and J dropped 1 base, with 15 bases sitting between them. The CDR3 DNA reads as TGTGCCAGCAGTCGCGGGGCCTCCGCGAACACTGAAGCTTTCTTT. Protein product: CASSRGASANTEAFF.

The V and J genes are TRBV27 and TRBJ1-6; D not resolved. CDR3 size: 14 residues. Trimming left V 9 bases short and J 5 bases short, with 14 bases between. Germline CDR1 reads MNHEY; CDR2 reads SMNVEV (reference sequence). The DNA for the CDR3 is TGTGCCAGTACTTATCGGGGTAATAATTCACCCCTCCACTTT. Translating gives CASTYRGNNSPLHF.

DNA for the CDR3: TGCAGCGCCCTACCAGGGGGGCACAATCAGCCCCAGCATTTT. It encodes CSALPGGHNQPQHF. The rearrangement uses TRBV29-1 and TRBJ1-5, with 7 bases fitting TRBD1. Germline V CDR1 and CDR2: SQVTM, ANQGSEA. J was trimmed by 3 bases and V by 7 bases; bases with no gene match: 9. This CDR3 region has 14 residues.

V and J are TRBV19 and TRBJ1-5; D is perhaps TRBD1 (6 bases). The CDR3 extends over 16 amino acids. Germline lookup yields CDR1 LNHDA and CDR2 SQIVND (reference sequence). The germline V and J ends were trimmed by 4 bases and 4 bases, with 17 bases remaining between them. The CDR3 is CASSRRQAEGNQPQHF. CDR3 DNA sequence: TGTGCCAGTAGTAGGCGACAGGCCGAGGGGAATCAGCCCCAGCATTTT.

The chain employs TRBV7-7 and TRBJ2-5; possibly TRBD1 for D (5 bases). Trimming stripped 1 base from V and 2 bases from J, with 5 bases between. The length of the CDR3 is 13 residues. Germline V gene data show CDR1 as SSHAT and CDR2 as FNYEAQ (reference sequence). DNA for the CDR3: TGTGCCAGCAGCTTAGGACAGCAAGAGACCCAGTACTTC. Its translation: CASSLGQQETQYF.

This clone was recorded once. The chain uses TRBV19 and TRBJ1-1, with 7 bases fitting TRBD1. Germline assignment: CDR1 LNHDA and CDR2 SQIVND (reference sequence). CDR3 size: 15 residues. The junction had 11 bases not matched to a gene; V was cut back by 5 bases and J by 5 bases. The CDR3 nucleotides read TGTGCCAGTAGTGTACACAGGGGCGCACGGACTGAAGCTTTCTTT. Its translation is CASSVHRGARTEAFF. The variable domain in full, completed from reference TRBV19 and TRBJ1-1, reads DGGITQSPKYLFRKEGQNVTLSCEQNLNHDAMYWYRQDPGQGLRLIYYSQIVNDFQKGDIAEGYSVSREKKESFPLTVTSAQKNPTAFYLCASSVHRGARTEAFFGQGTRLTVV.

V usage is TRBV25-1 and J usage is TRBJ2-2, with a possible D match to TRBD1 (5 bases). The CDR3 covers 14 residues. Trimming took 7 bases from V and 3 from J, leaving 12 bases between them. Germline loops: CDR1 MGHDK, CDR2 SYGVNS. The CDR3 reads CASTKIGDTGELFF. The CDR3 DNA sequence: TGTGCCAGCACCAAAATAGGGGACACCGGGGAGCTGTTTTTT.

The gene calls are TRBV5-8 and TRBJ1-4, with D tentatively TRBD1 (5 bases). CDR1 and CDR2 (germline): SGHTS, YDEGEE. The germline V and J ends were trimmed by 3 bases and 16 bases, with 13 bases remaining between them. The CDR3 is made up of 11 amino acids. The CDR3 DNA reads TGTGCCAGCAGCTCTTTGGGGCCTTCGTTTTTT. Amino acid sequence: CASSSLGPSFF. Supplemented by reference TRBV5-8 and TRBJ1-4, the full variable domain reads EAGVTQSPTHLIKTRGQQATLRCSPISGHTSVYWYQQALGLGLQFLLWYDEGEERNRGNFPPRFSGRQFPNYSSELNVNALELEDSALYLCASSSLGPSFFGSGTQLSVL.

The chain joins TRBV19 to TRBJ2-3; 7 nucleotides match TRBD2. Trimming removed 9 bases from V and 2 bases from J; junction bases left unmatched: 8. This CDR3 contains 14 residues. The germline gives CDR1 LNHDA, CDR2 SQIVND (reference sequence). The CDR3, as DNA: TGTGCCAGCGGGAGGCAGGGCCCCACAGATACGCAGTATTTT. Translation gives CASGRQGPTDTQYF.

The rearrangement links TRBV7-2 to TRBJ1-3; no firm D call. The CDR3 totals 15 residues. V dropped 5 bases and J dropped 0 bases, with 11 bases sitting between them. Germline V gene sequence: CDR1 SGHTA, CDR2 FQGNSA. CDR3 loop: CASSPTEYSGNTIYF. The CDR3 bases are TGTGCCAGCAGCCCCACAGAGTACTCTGGAAACACCATATATTTT.

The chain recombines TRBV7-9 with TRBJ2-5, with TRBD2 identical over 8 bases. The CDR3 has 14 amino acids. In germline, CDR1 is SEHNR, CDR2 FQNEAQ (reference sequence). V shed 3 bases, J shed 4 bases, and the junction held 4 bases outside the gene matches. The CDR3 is CASSFAGGLETQYF. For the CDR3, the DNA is TGTGCCAGCAGCTTCGCGGGAGGTTTAGAGACCCAGTACTTC.

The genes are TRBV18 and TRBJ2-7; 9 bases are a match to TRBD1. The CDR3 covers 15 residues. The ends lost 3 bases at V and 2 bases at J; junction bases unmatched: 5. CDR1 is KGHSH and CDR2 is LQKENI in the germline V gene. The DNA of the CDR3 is TGTGCCAGCTCACCGCGGACAGGGGTAGCCTACGAGCAGTACTTC. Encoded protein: CASSPRTGVAYEQYF.

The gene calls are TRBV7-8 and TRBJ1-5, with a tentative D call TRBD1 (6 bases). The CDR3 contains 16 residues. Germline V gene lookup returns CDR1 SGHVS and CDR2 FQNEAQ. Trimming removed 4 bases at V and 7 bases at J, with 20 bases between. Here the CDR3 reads CASSYGGANLGQPQHF. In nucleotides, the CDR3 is TGTGCCAGCAGCTACGGGGGGGCTAACCTGGGACAGCCCCAGCATTTT.

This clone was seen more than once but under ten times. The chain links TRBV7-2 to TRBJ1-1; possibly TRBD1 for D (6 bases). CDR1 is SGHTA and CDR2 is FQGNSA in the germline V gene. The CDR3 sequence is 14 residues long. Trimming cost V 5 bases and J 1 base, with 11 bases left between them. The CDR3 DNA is TGTGCCAGCAGCCCCACCAGGGGGAACACTGAAGCTTTCTTT. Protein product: CASSPTRGNTEAFF.